The sequence of this T cell receptor (beta chain) was determined in a study of CD8+ T cells in alopecia areata. Treatment reported: oral pan-JAK inhibitor, 5-10 mg twice daily. Peripheral blood, together with lesional scalp punch biopsies, was collected from alopecia areata patients. Study-wide results and caveats: Patients shared TCRs less clearly than mice did, possibly owing to HLA. It was lesional scalp, especially alopecia totalis/universalis, that showed higher clonality than normal scalp. Resident alphabeta T-cell populations of normal skin are likewise subject to sequencing in scalp samples.

Only a few counts were recorded for this clone. Its antigen is not known. The CDR3 totals 15 residues. J gave up 4 bases and V 7 bases, and 14 bases lay outside the gene matches. The germline CDR1 and CDR2 sequences are SQVTM and ANQGSEA. Following RNA extraction, reverse transcription yielded cDNA that acted as the sequencing template. Only in-frame clones appear in the TCRdb table, and some are missing; sequencing was by immunoSEQ multiplex PCR. The sample gives 95,000 to 150,000 clones, over 60% of which show up once; around 5.7% is in the top ten. The specimen comprised CD4+ T cells sorted from blood, sampled at week 4, from a patient treated with tofacitinib. The genes are TRBV29-1 and TRBJ2-3; 7 positions match TRBD2. The sequence derives from a human donor with alopecia areata. CDR3 amino acids: CSARKGPGGADTQYF. The CDR3 DNA follows: TGCAGCGCCAGAAAGGGCCCGGGAGGTGCAGATACGCAGTATTTT.